This TCR beta chain was sequenced during a study of T cell changes during pregnancy in multiple sclerosis. TCRdb keeps only in-frame clones here, not all; method: immunoSEQ multiplex PCR. The sample has 70,000 to 100,000 clones; about 94% are singletons. This TCR came from a female donor with multiple sclerosis, enrolled in a pregnancy study. This specimen consisted of peripheral blood, obtained in the third trimester of pregnancy.

The CDR3 coding sequence is TGTGCCTGGAGTACAGGGCTGACAGGGGGACTTGATACGCAGTATTTT. Translating it yields CAWSTGLTGGLDTQYF. The V and J genes are TRBV30 and TRBJ2-3; 9 nucleotides match TRBD1. In germline, CDR1 is GTSNPN, CDR2 SVGIG (reference sequence). This CDR3 is 16 amino acids long. The V and J ends lost 2 bases and 6 bases, in that order; junction bases with no gene match: 12.